These 4 T cell receptor beta chains were sequenced from one sample in a study of shared clonotypes between healthy human individuals. TCRdb's table, derived via immunoSEQ multiplex PCR, lists solely in-frame clones and lacks some. The sample lists approximately 2,000,000 clones, around 95% occurring once. CD8 cells classed as naive were CD45RO-negative and positively selected for CCR7, excluding terminally differentiated effector memory CD45RA+ cells. The specimen sequenced was naive CD8+ T cells from PBMCs. The receptors come from a man younger than 35 in good health. Some clones in this sample may be carry-over from other donors' samples.

The sample holds one count of this clone. The V gene is TRBV9, the J gene TRBJ2-1, with a weak D call TRBD2 (6 bases). Germline values: CDR1 SGDLS, CDR2 YYNGEE. The ends were cut back, 3 bases at V and 15 bases at J, with 13 bases in the middle. This CDR3 region has 11 residues. The DNA for the CDR3 is TGTGCCAGCAGCGAGGGACTCCGGCGGTTCTTC. This encodes CASSEGLRRFF.

Turning to this clone: The identical CDR3 is also encoded by other nucleotide sequences in the sample. The chain uses TRBV27 and TRBJ2-3; 10 bases match TRBD2. V lost 2 bases, J lost 0 bases, and 5 bases stayed unmatched. The CDR3 is 17 residues long. CDR1 is MNHEY and CDR2 is SMNVEV in the germline V gene (reference sequence). Here the CDR3 DNA reads TGTGCCAGCAGTTTAGTAGGACTAGCGGCTAGCACAGATACGCAGTATTTT. This encodes CASSLVGLAASTDTQYF.

The rearrangement links TRBV19 to TRBJ2-3; 8 bases agree with TRBD1. Per the germline V gene, CDR1 is LNHDA and CDR2 is SQIVND (reference sequence). The ends lost 7 bases at V and 2 bases at J; junction bases unmatched: 5. There are 14 residues in the CDR3. The CDR3: CASTPDRDTDTQYF. The CDR3 DNA reads as TGTGCCAGTACCCCGGACAGGGACACAGATACGCAGTATTTT.

The chain carries TRBV7-9 and TRBJ1-2; no definite D call. Deletions cut 1 base from V and 2 bases from J, with 11 bases between. CDR1 is SEHNR and CDR2 is FQNEAQ in the germline V gene (reference sequence). This CDR3 contains 15 residues. CDR3 sequence reads: CASSLGEGANYGYTF. The CDR3 nucleotides read TGTGCCAGCAGCTTAGGGGAGGGTGCCAACTATGGCTACACCTTC.